This T cell receptor beta chain was sequenced during a study of T cells expressing NK-cell markers. Turning to the study itself: One of eight sequenced donors was HCMV-seronegative; the other seven were seropositive.

Using the 5' RACE reads, TCRdb records one entry per CDR3 protein without DNA. The listing records about 460,000 distinct CDR3 sequences. Study-wide points: The CD3+CD56-NKG2C+ fraction was also led by these clonotypes in several donors.

The CDR3 runs 15 residues. The germline V gene has CDR1 KGHSH and CDR2 LQKENI. Remarks on this clonotype: Its specificity is not known.

The clonotype originates from a woman between 50 and 59 years old in good health. This chain connects TRBV18 to TRBJ2-5; TCRdb picks TRBD2, but there is no DNA to check that call. The specimen was blood T cells: a sorted CD56 or NKG2C T cell subset, CD4+ or CD8+ T cells, or bulk PBMC T cells (not recorded which). The CDR3 sequence is CASSPPFPHQETQYF.